One sample yielded the 12 T cell receptor beta chains listed below, sequenced in a study of cytomegalovirus exposure and HLA in healthy donors. It was with 60 Vbeta and 13 Jbeta primers that the PCR ran. Produced via immunoSEQ multiplex PCR; TCRdb's table is partial and in-frame only. In the table there are about 140,000 clones, approximately 80% of which are singletons. The sequenced sample consisted of PBMCs. The receptors stem from a man aged 35 to 55 in good health and CMV-seronegative.

The genes are TRBV28 and TRBJ2-5, with 7 nucleotides matching TRBD1. The CDR3 contains 12 residues. CDR1 is MDHEN and CDR2 is SYDVKM in the germline V gene. J was trimmed by 1 base and V by 10 bases; bases with no gene match: 3. Here the CDR3 reads CATGTAQETQYF. CDR3 coding DNA: TGTGCCACTGGGACAGCCCAAGAGACCCAGTACTTC.

V usage is TRBV5-4 and J usage is TRBJ2-7; D not certain. In germline, CDR1 is SGHNT, CDR2 YYREEE (reference sequence). CDR3 length equals 13 residues. The V end lost 1 base, the J end lost 0 bases, and 5 bases lay between the germline ends. For the CDR3, the DNA is TGTGCCAGCAGCTTGCGCGGCTCCTACGAGCAGTACTTC. Protein sequence: CASSLRGSYEQYF.

V and J are TRBV11-2 and TRBJ2-7, with TRBD1 as a possible D gene (6 bases). In germline, CDR1 is SGHAT, CDR2 FQNNGV. V gave up 5 bases and J gave up 2 bases, with 22 bases separating them. The CDR3 sequence is 17 residues long. In nucleotides, the CDR3 is TGTGCCAGCAGCCCCCGTGTATGGGGGCGGGCGACCTACGAGCAGTACTTC. Translating gives CASSPRVWGRATYEQYF.

The chain couples TRBV19 to TRBJ2-1, with TRBD2 as a possible D gene (6 bases). Germline V gene sequence: CDR1 LNHDA, CDR2 SQIVND (reference sequence). This CDR3 spans 14 amino acids. V dropped 5 bases and J dropped 0 bases, with 8 bases sitting between them. CDR3 in DNA: TGTGCCAGTAGTGCTAGCGACTCCTACAATGAGCAGTTCTTC. The encoded protein is CASSASDSYNEQFF.

The genes are TRBV7-9 and TRBJ2-3; the match to TRBD2 covers 7 bases. V dropped 1 base and J dropped 6; count of bases not matched to a gene: 4. The CDR3 covers 14 residues. In germline, CDR1 is SEHNR, CDR2 FQNEAQ (reference sequence). This CDR3 reads CASSLGAGVDTQYF. The CDR3 DNA follows: TGTGCCAGCAGCTTAGGGGCGGGAGTGGATACGCAGTATTTT.

V is TRBV4-3 and J is TRBJ2-1, with a possible D match to TRBD2 (5 bases). Between the trimmed V and J ends, which lost 0 bases and 8 bases, there was a span of 14 bases. CDR1 and CDR2 (germline): LGHNA, YSLEER. The CDR3 covers 15 residues. CDR3 amino acids: CASSQDMAYGDEQFF. For the CDR3, the DNA is TGCGCCAGCAGCCAAGACATGGCCTACGGGGATGAGCAGTTCTTC.

V is TRBV9 and J is TRBJ2-5; D unresolved. TRBJ2-7 explains the end of the DNA better; the J call may be wrong. CDR1 and CDR2 from the germline V gene are SGDLS and YYNGEE. This CDR3 is 14 amino acids long. The CDR3 loop reads CASSPRWDSYEQYF. The CDR3 coding sequence is TGTGCCAGCAGCCCTAGGTGGGACTCCTACGAGCAGTACTTC.

The chain combines TRBV7-2 with TRBJ2-7; 8 bases align to TRBD2. V shed 5 bases and J 4 bases; nucleotides not matched to a gene: 16. The CDR3 consists of 17 residues. Germline V gene data show CDR1 as SGHTA and CDR2 as FQGNSA. As DNA, the CDR3 is TGTGCCAGCAGCCTCGCCGGGGGAGCGGGGGACCAGTACGAGCAGTACTTC. This sequence encodes CASSLAGGAGDQYEQYF.

The genes are TRBV30 and TRBJ2-1, with D possibly TRBD1 on 7 matching bases. Trimming shortened V by 0 bases and J by 7 bases, and 13 bases separated the two germline ends. The CDR3 has 14 residues. Germline V lookup: CDR1 GTSNPN, CDR2 SVGIG (reference sequence). The CDR3 DNA sequence: TGTGCCTGGAGTGTAGGGGCAGGGGGGAATGAGCAGTTCTTC. This gives the protein CAWSVGAGGNEQFF.

The rearrangement uses TRBV28 and TRBJ1-1; unclear D gene. V lost 2 bases and J lost 3, with 16 bases in between. Germline V gives CDR1 MDHEN, CDR2 SYDVKM. This CDR3 comprises 16 residues. In nucleotides, the CDR3 is TGTGCCAGCAGTTTAGTCTCCCATGTGCGGGACACTGAAGCTTTCTTT. Translated, it gives CASSLVSHVRDTEAFF. Variable domain in full (rest from reference TRBV28 and TRBJ1-1): DVKVTQSSRYLVKRTGEKVFLECVQDMDHENMFWYRQDPGLGLRLIYFSYDVKMKEKGDIPEGYSVSREKKERFSLILESASTNQTSMYLCASSLVSHVRDTEAFFGQGTRLTVV.

J is TRBJ2-5 and V is TRBV19, with 8 positions matching TRBD1. V lost 9 bases to trimming and J lost 3 bases; unmatched junction nucleotides: 0. This CDR3 has 11 residues. Germline lookup yields CDR1 LNHDA and CDR2 SQIVND (reference sequence). This CDR3 reads CARQGEETQYF. CDR3 bases: TGTGCCAGACAGGGGGAAGAGACCCAGTACTTC. Combining the CDR3 with reference TRBV19 and TRBJ2-5 gives the whole variable domain DGGITQSPKYLFRKEGQNVTLSCEQNLNHDAMYWYRQDPGQGLRLIYYSQIVNDFQKGDIAEGYSVSREKKESFPLTVTSAQKNPTAFYLCARQGEETQYFGPGTRLLVL.

The chain has TRBV5-1 and TRBJ2-6; D call uncertain. This CDR3 region has 16 residues. CDR1 is SGHRS, CDR2 YFSETQ, per germline. The V end was cut by 4 bases, the J end by 4 bases, with 15 bases between. The CDR3 bases are TGCGCCAGCAGCCGCGCGGCTGGGTTGGGGGCCAACGTCCTGACTTTC. It specifies CASSRAAGLGANVLTF. Full variable domain (rest looked up from reference TRBV5-1 and TRBJ2-6): KAGVTQTPRYLIKTRGQQVTLSCSPISGHRSVSWYQQTPGQGLQFLFEYFSETQRNKGNFPGRFSGRQFSNSRSEMNVSTLELGDSALYLCASSRAAGLGANVLTFGAGSRLTVL.